Below, one TCR beta chain is given with its context. These data originate in a study of T-cell memory formation after mild COVID-19. TCRdb analysed the 5' RACE reads with MiXCR anew, one entry per CDR3 protein. The table has 350,000 to 500,000 distinct CDR3 sequences, roughly 18% seen once. Sequencing was carried out using PBMCs or a T cell subset sorted from them (not recorded which). The TCR was taken from a man in his late teens or twenties who had mild COVID-19 (a few samples of this study predate the infection). Cell type and time point are not known.

The CDR3 DNA follows: TGTGCCAGCAGTTTGGGACAGGGGTATCAGCCCCAGCATTTT. It specifies CASSLGQGYQPQHF. The chain joins TRBV12-3 or TRBV12-4 to TRBJ1-5; 10 nucleotides align to TRBD1. V shed 3 bases, J shed 5 bases, and the junction held 1 base outside the gene matches. The CDR3 spans 14 residues.